The sequence of this T cell receptor beta chain was determined in a study of blood T cell repertoires in COVID-19 (dated by TCRdb to 2020 to 2021). Broadly, across the study: The collaborator samples originated in the United States, Italy and Spain and spanned the acute and convalescent phases of COVID-19. The prospective study material was composed of cDNA or gDNA derived from T cells, B-cell-depleted T cells, or PBMCs. The repertoires were released in a freely available public database meant as a resource for research on the immune response to SARS-CoV-2. HLA class I and class II types, where available, came from metadata supplied by the sample provider rather than from assay-based typing. The dataset comprised deeply sampled blood TCRbeta repertoires from subjects exposed to, actively infected with, or recovered from COVID-19. Sample metadata almost always included a de-identified subject ID, COVID-19 status, age in years and sex. The samples were drawn from two sources: the first 160 participants of the ongoing ImmuneRACE study, and some 1,300 subjects contributed by 6 global collaborators.

TCRbeta CDR3 regions were amplified from genomic DNA using the immunoSEQ Assay, a bias-controlled multiplex PCR. Per the original workflow: The number of nucleated cells in each sample was estimated by amplification of reference gene primers within the assay. To quantify the absolute abundance of each unique TCRbeta CDR3 rearrangement, sequence reads were collapsed and filtered. For each sample, productive Simpson clonality was calculated by taking the square root of Simpson's diversity index across productive rearrangements. TCRdb carries this immuneACCESS record with in-frame sequences only. Its versions omit some clonotypes, under half of them owing to an unresolved V gene in the studies checked, with the rest unexplained. That table gives V, J and clone size, and the DNA gave D and trimming. The sample has approximately 130,000 clones on record, more than 80% of them singletons. Of the sample, 4.3% is held by the ten largest clones.

Each collaborating institution followed its own protocols to collect whole blood in K2EDTA tubes. Collaborator samples were shipped for TCRbeta analysis as frozen whole blood, isolated PBMCs, or DNA extracted from either sample type. The CDR3 goes from the cysteine to the phenylalanine over 14 residues. The CDR3 DNA has 42 bases and is translated from base 1. The CDR1 and CDR2 encoded by the germline V gene are SGHRS and YFSETQ. V lost 2 bases and J lost 0 bases; the stretch between them is 8 bases long. Worth noting for this clone: This receptor's antigen is unknown. Per-base quality was not reported, and no clone a single base away is much larger than it.

Study-wide conclusions, independent of this receptor: How much clinical and demographic metadata was included differed by source and by participant, and the metadata was provided uncurated.

What was sequenced was peripheral blood. The origin of this receptor is a human donor in a cohort sampled during active COVID-19. The rearrangement joined TRBV5-1 to TRBJ1-1; too little of a D gene remains to name it. The CDR3 has the sequence CASSLTELNTEAFF. The DNA is as follows: TGCGCCAGCAGCTTAACAGAGCTGAACACTGAAGCTTTCTTT.